These T cell receptor beta chains were read from a single sample in a study of T cell repertoires in cytomegalovirus infection. Which antigens these TCRs recognize remains unknown. TCRdb fed the reads into MiXCR, producing one record per CDR3 protein. The repertoire holds about 890,000 distinct CDR3 sequences, with approximately 30% as singletons. Specimen: cultured CD8+ T cells from PBMCs, collected from culture after CMV antigen stimulation. Source of these receptors: a human donor in good health (CMV status not recorded). Some clones in this sample may be carry-over from other donors' samples. Each CDR3 is given with its conserved first and last residue. The D gene is left open where the match is weak. The size field is filled for only some rows; it gives once, few, many or a size class.

j_call,clone_size,v_call,d_call,cdr3_nt,cdr3_aa
TRBJ2-3,many,TRBV7-2,TRBD1,TGTGCCAGCAGCGATACAGGGGGCCCAGATACGCAGTATTTT,CASSDTGGPDTQYF
TRBJ1-2,.,TRBV27,.,TGTGCCAGCAAAGGGGTGGTGGGTCAAGGAGGCTACACCTTC,CASKGVVGQGGYTF
TRBJ2-3,few,TRBV6-1,.,TGTGCCAGCAGACCAGGGTTTTGGACAGATACGCAGTATTTT,CASRPGFWTDTQYF
TRBJ1-5,few,TRBV27,.,TGTGCCAGCAGTTTGTCTAGGGTGCAGCCCCAGCATTTT,CASSLSRVQPQHF
TRBJ2-3,.,TRBV20-1,.,TGCAGTGCTAGAGATATTGAAACAGATACGCAGTATTTT,CSARDIETDTQYF
TRBJ2-3,few,TRBV2,TRBD2,TGTGCCAGCAGCTCCCGGGAGGGACTAGTAGCAGATACGCAGTATTTT,CASSSREGLVADTQYF
TRBJ2-3,many,TRBV12-3/TRBV12-4,TRBD2,TGTGCCAGCAGTTTAGTCTCCCCGGGGGGAAGCACAGATACGCAGTATTTT,CASSLVSPGGSTDTQYF
TRBJ2-5,.,TRBV5-5,TRBD2,TGTGCCAGCAGGCAGACTAGCGTCCAAGAGACCCAGTACTTC,CASRQTSVQETQYF
TRBJ2-4,.,TRBV27,.,TGTGCCAGCAGTGGTCAGGGCGGGGACATTCAGTACTTC,CASSGQGGDIQYF
TRBJ1-2,.,TRBV27,.,TGTGCCAGCAGTTTTGGGGGGGCTGACTATGGCTACACCTTC,CASSFGGADYGYTF
TRBJ1-1,.,TRBV7-9,.,TGTGCCAGCAGCCAAGCAGGGTTGGGGCCTGAAGCTTTCTTT,CASSQAGLGPEAFF
TRBJ1-5,.,TRBV10-3,.,TGTGCCATCAGTGAGTTGGCAGGGGACAATCAGCCCCAGCATTTT,CAISELAGDNQPQHF
TRBJ2-5,.,TRBV12-3/TRBV12-4,TRBD1,TGTGCCAGCACCGAGACAGGGGAGGATGAGACCCAGTACTTC,CASTETGEDETQYF
TRBJ1-2,.,TRBV4-1,TRBD1,TGCGCCAGCAGCCAGGCGCCCGGGACAGGGGGCCTCCACTATGGCTACACCTTC,CASSQAPGTGGLHYGYTF
TRBJ2-1,.,TRBV6-2/TRBV6-3,.,TGTGCCAGCAGTTACTCGTACCATGAGCAGTTCTTC,CASSYSYHEQFF
TRBJ1-3,few,TRBV7-9,.,TGTGCCAGCAGCTTAGTCCCTTACTCTGGAAACACCATATATTTT,CASSLVPYSGNTIYF
TRBJ2-3,.,TRBV10-2,.,TGCGCCAGCAGTGAGTCGGCCCGGGGCGATACGCAGTATTTT,CASSESARGDTQYF
TRBJ1-6,many,TRBV7-8,TRBD1,TGTGCCAGCACTTTGAGGGACAGGGAAACCTATAATTCACCCCTCCACTTT,CASTLRDRETYNSPLHF
TRBJ2-3,many,TRBV7-8,.,TGTGCCAGCAGCTTATATGACAGCTTCGCAGATACGCAGTATTTT,CASSLYDSFADTQYF
TRBJ1-1,.,TRBV6-5,.,TGTGCCAGCAGTTACTCCAAGGGGAGGGGAACTGAAGCTTTCTTT,CASSYSKGRGTEAFF
TRBJ1-2,few,TRBV7-9,.,TGTGCCAGCAGCTTAATTGCAGGGAACTATGGCTACACCTTC,CASSLIAGNYGYTF
TRBJ2-5,few,TRBV7-2,TRBD2,TGTGCCAGCAGCTTAGAGGGGACTAAACAAGAGACCCAGTACTTC,CASSLEGTKQETQYF
TRBJ1-2,.,TRBV12-5,TRBD1,TGTGCTAGTGGTTGGGGGATACCGGGACAGAAAAACTATGGCTACACCTTC,CASGWGIPGQKNYGYTF
TRBJ2-3,.,TRBV6-2/TRBV6-3,.,TGTGCCAGCAGCCCCGACAGGGCTGGGAGGGATACGCAGTATTTT,CASSPDRAGRDTQYF
TRBJ2-1,.,TRBV12-3/TRBV12-4,TRBD2,TGTGCCAGCATACGGGGGGGCCCCTACAATGAGCAGTTCTTC,CASIRGGPYNEQFF
TRBJ2-3,few,TRBV19,.,TGTGCCAGCACCTTCGCGGGAGATACGCAGTATTTT,CASTFAGDTQYF
TRBJ1-5,.,TRBV12-5,.,TGTGCTAGTGGTTTGACGAGCAATCAGCCCCAGCATTTT,CASGLTSNQPQHF
TRBJ2-3,many,TRBV7-8,TRBD2,TGTGCCAGCAGTTCCCCTAGCGGGCGAAGCACAGATACGCAGTATTTT,CASSSPSGRSTDTQYF
TRBJ1-4,many,TRBV5-4,TRBD1,TGTGCCAGCAGCCACAGGGGACTTCACGCAACTAATGAAAAACTGTTTTTT,CASSHRGLHATNEKLFF
TRBJ2-7,.,TRBV6-5,.,TGTGCCAGCAGTTATCAAGGGACTGGTGAGCAGTACTTC,CASSYQGTGEQYF
TRBJ2-5,.,TRBV7-2,TRBD1,TGTGCCAGCAGCTTAGGGGACAGGGGAGCAGGGGAGACCCAGTACTTC,CASSLGDRGAGETQYF
TRBJ2-1,.,TRBV6-1,.,TGTGCCAGCAGTGTCCTACCGGGACTGAGCTCCTACAATGAGCAGTTCTTC,CASSVLPGLSSYNEQFF
TRBJ2-1,.,TRBV20-1,.,TGCAGTGCTAGAGTCGTGAGCTCCTACAATGAGCAGTTCTTC,CSARVVSSYNEQFF
TRBJ1-1,few,TRBV15,.,TGTGCCACCAGCAGGGGTGGGGGCACTGAAGCTTTCTTT,CATSRGGGTEAFF
TRBJ2-2,few,TRBV15,TRBD2,TGTGCCACCAGCAGAGTAGCGGGGGTAACCGGGGAGCTGTTTTTT,CATSRVAGVTGELFF
TRBJ2-5,.,TRBV6-2/TRBV6-3,.,TGTGCCAGCAGTTACGTGTGGGATCCCGAAGAGACCCAGTACTTC,CASSYVWDPEETQYF
TRBJ2-6,many,TRBV7-2,TRBD1,TGTGCCAGCACGGGGGACAGGGCCCACTCTGGGGCCAACGTCCTGACTTTC,CASTGDRAHSGANVLTF
TRBJ1-6,.,TRBV6-2/TRBV6-3,TRBD1,TGTGCCAGCAGTCTCCGGGACAGGGCGGTTAATCATAATTCACCCCTCCACTTT,CASSLRDRAVNHNSPLHF
TRBJ2-5,.,TRBV12-3/TRBV12-4,.,TGTGCCAGCAGTTTAGTATGGGGGACCCAGTACTTC,CASSLVWGTQYF
TRBJ1-1,.,TRBV4-3,TRBD1,TGCGCCAGCAGCCAGATGACAGGGAGGGACACTGAAGCTTTCTTT,CASSQMTGRDTEAFF
TRBJ2-3,.,TRBV2,.,TGTGCCAGTCAACCGCGGGGGCCCACAGATACGCAGTATTTT,CASQPRGPTDTQYF
TRBJ1-4,few,TRBV7-8,.,TGTGCCAGCAGCTTAGCGCTCCGGGACGTTGACGAAAAACTGTTTTTT,CASSLALRDVDEKLFF
TRBJ1-6,few,TRBV19,.,TGTGCCAGTAGTTCAGTATATTCACCCCTCCACTTT,CASSSVYSPLHF
TRBJ2-1,.,TRBV6-5,.,TGTGCCAGCAGTTACTCGACGTCGCTAGCACGGCAGTTCTTC,CASSYSTSLARQFF
TRBJ1-1,.,TRBV4-1,.,TGCGCCAGCAGCCACCCGACAGTCATGAACACTGAAGCTTTCTTT,CASSHPTVMNTEAFF
TRBJ2-2,.,TRBV28,.,TGTGCCAGCAGCTGGGGGGAAGGGGCCGGGGAGCTGTTTTTT,CASSWGEGAGELFF
TRBJ1-1,many,TRBV7-3,.,TGTGCCAGCAGCCCTTTCGTAGGTCATTCGGCAGCTTTCTTT,CASSPFVGHSAAFF
TRBJ2-2,.,TRBV7-3,.,TGTGCCAGCAGCGCTATAGGCACCGGGGAGCTGTTTTTT,CASSAIGTGELFF
TRBJ2-7,few,TRBV27,.,TGTGCCAGCAGCTCCAAGGACGGAGGGATTTACGAGCAGTACTTC,CASSSKDGGIYEQYF
TRBJ1-1,.,TRBV6-5,.,TGTGCCAGCACTACCACCGGGGGTGAAGCTTTCTTT,CASTTTGGEAFF
TRBJ2-2,.,TRBV6-5,TRBD1,TGTGCCAGCAGTTACTCCGGACAGGTCCCCGGGGAGCTGTTTTTT,CASSYSGQVPGELFF
TRBJ2-2,many,TRBV12-3/TRBV12-4,.,TGTGCCAGCAGTTCAAGTCCCTACACCGGGGAGCTGTTTTTT,CASSSSPYTGELFF
TRBJ2-1,.,TRBV4-1,TRBD2,TGCGCCAGCAGCCAAGATCCTAGCGGGGGGGCCTTTAATGAGCAGTTCTTC,CASSQDPSGGAFNEQFF
TRBJ2-4,.,TRBV12-3/TRBV12-4,TRBD2,TGTGCCAGCAGCCACAATCCGACAGCCGGGACTAGCGTGATTCTACTAGCCAAAAACATTCAGTACTTC,CASSHNPTAGTSVILLAKNIQYF
TRBJ2-1,few,TRBV12-5,.,TGTGCTAGTGGTTTGGGGGTAGGGAATGAGCAGTTCTTC,CASGLGVGNEQFF
TRBJ2-1,few,TRBV15,TRBD1,TGTGCCACCAGCCCGGACAGGGAAGGGGATGAGCAGTTCTTC,CATSPDREGDEQFF
TRBJ2-3,.,TRBV4-3,.,TGCGCCAGCAGCCAAAACCCACCGGGGAGAGGAATTGCAGATACGCAGTATTTT,CASSQNPPGRGIADTQYF
TRBJ1-1,.,TRBV27,.,TGTGCCAACATGGCTCCTTTGTCCGACCCCCGGGTAAACACTGAAGCTTTCTTT,CANMAPLSDPRVNTEAFF
TRBJ1-3,.,TRBV12-5,.,TGTGCTAGTGGTTTGTCGGGTAACACCATATATTTT,CASGLSGNTIYF